This T cell receptor (beta chain) was captured by sequencing in a study of CD8+ T cells in alopecia areata. Study in general: It was oral tofacitinib, at 5 to 10 mg twice daily, that treated patients received.

Study-wide results and limits: Scalp sample data also include resident alphabeta T cells from normal skin.

RNA extraction was followed by reverse transcription into cDNA, which acted as the sequencing template. Only in-frame clones appear in the TCRdb table, and some are missing; sequencing was by immunoSEQ multiplex PCR. This sample has about 130,000 clones, with approximately 48% found just once. It was from alopecia areata patients that lesional scalp punch biopsies and peripheral blood were collected. In the case of this clone: The target antigen is unknown.

The junction had 5 bases not matched to a gene; V was cut back by 5 bases and J by 0 bases. Germline V gene sequence: CDR1 PRHDT, CDR2 FYEKMQ (reference sequence). The CDR3 loop spans 16 amino acids. This TCR came from a human donor with alopecia areata. Sequences were derived from CD8+ T cells sorted from blood, sampled at week 0. This rearrangement joins TRBV13 to TRBJ2-5, with 11 bases that match TRBD2. This CDR3 reads CASSLRLAGNQETQYF. CDR3 sequence (DNA): TGTGCCAGCAGCCTTAGACTAGCGGGGAACCAAGAGACCCAGTACTTC.